A single sample gave rise to the 13 T cell receptor beta chains below, sequenced in a study of T cell responses to AZD1222 COVID-19 vaccine. The repertoire was sequenced with immunoSEQ multiplex PCR; TCRdb's copy has only in-frame clones and lacks some. This table has about 160,000 clones, approximately 91% appearing once. Sequenced material: peripheral blood, taken on day 0 of AZD1222 vaccination. These receptors all come from an adult in good health.

The chain is built from TRBV19 and TRBJ1-6, with D unresolved. The CDR3 totals 16 residues. Germline CDR1 LNHDA, CDR2 SQIVND (reference sequence). With 0 bases removed from V and 7 bases from J, the gap between germline ends came to 13 bases. The CDR3 here is CASSIDRQQSNSPLHF. The DNA of the CDR3 is TGTGCCAGTAGTATAGACCGGCAACAATCGAATTCACCCCTCCACTTT.

This chain links TRBV18 with TRBJ2-3; 11 bases map to TRBD2. With V trimmed by 5 bases and J by 2 bases, 9 bases remained unmatched. This CDR3 region has 17 residues. Germline V gene data show CDR1 as KGHSH and CDR2 as LQKENI. DNA for the CDR3: TGTGCCAGCTCAACGGGACTAGCGGAACTCACCACAGATACGCAGTATTTT. Its protein is CASSTGLAELTTDTQYF.

The chain joins TRBV7-8 to TRBJ1-2; 7 bases fit TRBD1. The CDR3 contains 14 residues. Germline V CDR1 and CDR2: SGHVS, FQNEAQ. The V segment lost 5 bases and the J segment 7 bases; nucleotides outside the gene matches: 10. For the CDR3, the DNA is TGTGCCAGCAGCCCCACTAAAACAGGGGCTGGCTACACCTTC. Its translation is CASSPTKTGAGYTF.

V usage is TRBV29-1 and J usage is TRBJ2-7; maybe TRBD2 (6 bases). The length of the CDR3 is 13 residues. The germline gives CDR1 SQVTM, CDR2 ANQGSEA. V lost 1 base to trimming and J lost 2 bases, with 9 bases between them. Here the CDR3 reads CSVEGTGAYEQYF. CDR3 coding DNA: TGCAGCGTTGAAGGGACGGGAGCCTACGAGCAGTACTTC.

The genes are TRBV28 and TRBJ2-6; TRBD1 aligns across 9 bases. The CDR3 sequence is 18 residues long. Germline CDR1 is MDHEN and CDR2 is SYDVKM. Trimming removed 3 bases from V and 1 base from J; junction bases left unmatched: 7. For the CDR3, the DNA is TGTGCCAGCAGTTTGACAGGGGGGATCGGGTCTGGGGCCAACGTCCTGACTTTC. Its translation: CASSLTGGIGSGANVLTF.

The rearrangement uses TRBV6-5 and TRBJ1-3; 8 positions match TRBD1. The J segment lost 1 base and the V segment lost 8 bases, leaving 7 bases of the junction unmatched. The CDR3 is 15 amino acids. Germline lookup yields CDR1 MNHEY and CDR2 SVGAGI. The CDR3 DNA follows: TGTGCCAGCCAGACAGGGGCTTTATCTGGAAACACCATATATTTT. Translated: CASQTGALSGNTIYF.

This clone was seen more than once but under ten times. CDR3 sequence reads: CASTPQGWQPQHF. CDR3 DNA sequence: TGTGCCAGCACCCCACAGGGATGGCAGCCCCAGCATTTT. The rearrangement joins TRBV6-2 or TRBV6-3 to TRBJ1-5, with D maybe TRBD1 (6 bases). V was clipped by 7 bases and J by 7 bases, with 14 bases between them. The germline V gene encodes CDR1 MNHEY and CDR2 SVGEGT. The CDR3 consists of 13 residues.

V is TRBV7-2 and J is TRBJ2-1; 10 nucleotides match TRBD2. V lost 5 bases to trimming and J lost 1 base; unmatched junction nucleotides: 11. Germline values: CDR1 SGHTA, CDR2 FQGNSA. CDR3 length: 18 amino acids. This chain's CDR3 is CASSPPASGSGSYNEQFF. Here the CDR3 DNA reads TGTGCCAGCAGCCCGCCTGCTAGCGGGAGTGGGTCCTACAATGAGCAGTTCTTC.

The V and J genes are TRBV6-2 or TRBV6-3 and TRBJ2-5, with 10 positions matching TRBD1. Germline V gives CDR1 MNHEY, CDR2 SVGEGT. The CDR3 sequence is 13 residues long. V trimming: 8 bases; J trimming: 4 bases; junction bases outside the gene matches: 4. CDR3: CASRRTGGETQYF. In nucleotides, the CDR3 is TGTGCCAGCCGCCGGACAGGGGGAGAGACCCAGTACTTC.

In this sample, this clone turned up once. J is TRBJ1-1 and V is TRBV3-1 (or the pseudogene TRBV3-2); tentatively, D is TRBD1 (6 bases). This CDR3 has 12 residues. The germline CDR1 and CDR2 sequences are LGHDT and YNNKEL (reference sequence). V was cut by 0 bases and J by 8 bases, with 7 bases left in between. The CDR3 DNA is TGTGCCAGCAGCCAAGAGGACAGAGAAGCTTTCTTT. Its protein product is CASSQEDREAFF.

The genes are TRBV27 and TRBJ2-1; tentative D call: TRBD2 (6 bases). Trimming pared 0 bases from V and 10 bases from J, leaving 19 bases between. Germline CDR1 and CDR2: MNHEY and SMNVEV (reference sequence). The CDR3 has 16 residues. The DNA of the CDR3 is TGTGCCAGCAGTTTATCTTTCGTCAGGGTCGGGGGAGAGCAGTTCTTC. This sequence encodes CASSLSFVRVGGEQFF.

This rearrangement joins TRBV5-5 to TRBJ2-3; 10 bases map to TRBD1. CDR1 SGHKS and CDR2 YYEKEE come from the germline V gene (reference sequence). This CDR3 has 16 residues. After removal of 4 bases from V and 4 bases from J, the junction contained 9 bases not matched to a gene. DNA of the CDR3: TGTGCCAGCAGCACCGACAGGGGGCGAGGGGCAGATACGCAGTATTTT. Translation gives CASSTDRGRGADTQYF.

J is TRBJ2-2 and V is TRBV3-1 (or the pseudogene TRBV3-2); D may be TRBD2 (5 bases). Trimming took 1 base from V and 2 from J, leaving 11 bases between them. The CDR3 covers 16 residues. Germline-derived CDR1 and CDR2 are LGHDT and YNNKEL (reference sequence). The CDR3 DNA follows: TGTGCCAGCAGCCAAGGCCCGGGATCCAACACCGGGGAGCTGTTTTTT. It yields the protein CASSQGPGSNTGELFF.